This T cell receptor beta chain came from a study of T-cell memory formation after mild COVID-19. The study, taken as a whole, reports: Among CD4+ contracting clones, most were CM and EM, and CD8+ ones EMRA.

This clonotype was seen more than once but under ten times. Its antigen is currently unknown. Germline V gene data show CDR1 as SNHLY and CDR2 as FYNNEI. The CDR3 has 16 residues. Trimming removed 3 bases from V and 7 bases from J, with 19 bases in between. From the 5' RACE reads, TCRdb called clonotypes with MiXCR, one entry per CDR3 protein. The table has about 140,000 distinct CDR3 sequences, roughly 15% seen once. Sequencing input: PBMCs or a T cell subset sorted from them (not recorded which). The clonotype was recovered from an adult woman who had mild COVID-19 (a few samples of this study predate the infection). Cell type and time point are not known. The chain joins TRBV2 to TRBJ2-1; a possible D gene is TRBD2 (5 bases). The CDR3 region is CASSDLPEESGNEQFF. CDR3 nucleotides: TGTGCCAGCAGTGATCTCCCGGAGGAGTCCGGGAATGAGCAGTTCTTC.